This record looks at one TCR beta chain sequence and its context. This PCR relied on a set of 60 Vbeta primers and 13 Jbeta primers. Authors' processing steps: In a later analysis, of tens of millions of unique beta chains, about 11 million appeared in at least two donors. Assay: immunoSEQ multiplex PCR; the TCRdb copy retains only in-frame clones and omits some. That table gives V, J and clone size, and the DNA gave D and trimming. The sample lists 150,000 to 200,000 clones, approximately 80% occurring once. The CDR3 runs 13 residues. Looked up from germline, CDR1 is SGHTA and CDR2 is FQGTGA. Deletions cut 4 bases from V and 7 bases from J, with 13 bases between. The sample is drawn from a study of cytomegalovirus exposure and HLA in healthy donors.

Sequencing input: PBMCs. The chain couples TRBV7-3 to TRBJ1-1, with D hard to call. The sequence was obtained from a woman aged 40 to 55 in good health and CMV-seronegative. CDR3 loop: CASSSGANGEAFF. Here the CDR3 DNA reads TGTGCCAGCAGCTCCGGAGCGAACGGTGAAGCTTTCTTT.